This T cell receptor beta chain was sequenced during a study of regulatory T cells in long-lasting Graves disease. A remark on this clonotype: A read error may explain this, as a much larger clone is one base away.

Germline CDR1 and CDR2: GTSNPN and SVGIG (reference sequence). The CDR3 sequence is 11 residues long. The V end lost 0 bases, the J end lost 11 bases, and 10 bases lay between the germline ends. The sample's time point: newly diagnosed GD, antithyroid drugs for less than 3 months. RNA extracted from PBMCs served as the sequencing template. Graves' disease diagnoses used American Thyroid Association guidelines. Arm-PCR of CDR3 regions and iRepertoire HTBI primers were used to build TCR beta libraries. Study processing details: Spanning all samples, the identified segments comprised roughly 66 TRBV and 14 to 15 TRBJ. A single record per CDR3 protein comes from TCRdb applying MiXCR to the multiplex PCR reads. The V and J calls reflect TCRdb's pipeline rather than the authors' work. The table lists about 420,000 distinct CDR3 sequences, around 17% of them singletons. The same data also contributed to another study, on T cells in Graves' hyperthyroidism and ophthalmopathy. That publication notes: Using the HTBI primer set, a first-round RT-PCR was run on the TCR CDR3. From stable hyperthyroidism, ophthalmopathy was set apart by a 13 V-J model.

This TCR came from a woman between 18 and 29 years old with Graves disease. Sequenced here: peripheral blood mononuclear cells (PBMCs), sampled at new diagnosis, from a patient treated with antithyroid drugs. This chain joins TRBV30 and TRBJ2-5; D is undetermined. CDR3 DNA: TGTGCCTGGAGTGTACTTCATGAGCAGTACTTC. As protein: CAWSVLHEQYF.